This entry lists 9 T cell receptor beta chains sequenced from one sample in a study of healthy donors' naive CD4 and CD8 T cells. Each TCR library used around 0.5 ug of total RNA and a linear amplification protocol. MiXCR, applied by TCRdb to the reads, yields one record per CDR3 protein. The table lists roughly 200,000 distinct CDR3 sequences, about 74% of them singletons. The source material was naive CD4+ and CD8+ T cells sorted from blood, pooled from several donors. The receptors here all came from a pool of human donors in good health; the sample pools cells from several healthy donors.

V and J are TRBV29-1 and TRBJ2-5; 9 bases agree with TRBD1. CDR3 length equals 14 residues. Germline V gene data show CDR1 as SQVTM and CDR2 as ANQGSEA. Trimming at V came to 4 bases and at J to 5 bases, leaving 8 bases not matched to a gene. The CDR3 loop reads CSVASGTGRETQYF. For the CDR3, the DNA is TGCAGCGTTGCCTCCGGGACAGGGAGGGAGACCCAGTACTTC.

The chain carries TRBV6-5 and TRBJ1-2, with a tentative D call TRBD1 (5 bases). This CDR3 contains 15 residues. Deletions cut 6 bases from V and 7 bases from J, with 21 bases between. Germline V lookup: CDR1 MNHEY, CDR2 SVGAGI. The CDR3 nucleotides are TGTGCCAGCAGGCCTCGGGACGGATTTTTTCGTGGCTACACCTTC. Protein product: CASRPRDGFFRGYTF.

The chain couples TRBV5-6 to TRBJ2-1; possibly TRBD1 for D (6 bases). Germline lookup yields CDR1 SGHDT and CDR2 YYEEEE. V dropped 3 bases and J dropped 6 bases, with 13 bases sitting between them. The CDR3 runs 14 residues. This CDR3 reads CASSYLGATNEQFF. In DNA form, the CDR3 reads TGTGCCAGCAGCTACTTGGGGGCGACCAATGAGCAGTTCTTC.

This clonotype was found once. The chain couples TRBV12-3 or TRBV12-4 to TRBJ1-5; D perhaps matches TRBD1 (6 bases). The CDR3 spans 15 residues. The ends were cut back, 4 bases at V and 3 bases at J, with 13 bases in the middle. The DNA for the CDR3 is TGTGCCAGCAGTTGGGACATTGAGGTCAATCAGCCCCAGCATTTT. As protein: CASSWDIEVNQPQHF.

The chain links TRBV6-5 to TRBJ1-2, with a possible D match to TRBD1 (5 bases). The germline gives CDR1 MNHEY, CDR2 SVGAGI. The CDR3 has 18 residues. The V end lost 6 bases, the J end lost 4 bases, and 27 bases lay between the germline ends. CDR3 loop: CASSQTPGTARGRYGYTF. The CDR3 DNA follows: TGTGCCAGCAGCCAAACTCCCGGGACGGCCCGCGGGCGCTATGGCTACACCTTC.

This sequence joins TRBV6-6 and TRBJ2-3; D not resolved. V gave up 2 bases and J gave up 0 bases, with 15 bases separating them. The CDR3 is 17 residues long. Germline V CDR1 and CDR2: MNHNY, SVGAGI (reference sequence). The CDR3 nucleotides read TGTGCCAGCAGTTACGGGCGAACACCTTCTAGCACAGATACGCAGTATTTT. Translation gives CASSYGRTPSSTDTQYF.

This clonotype is a singleton in its sample. The chain is built from TRBV29-1 and TRBJ1-2; 7 nucleotides match TRBD1. With 6 bases clipped from V and 4 bases from J, the junction kept 8 bases outside the gene matches. This CDR3 has 13 residues. Germline CDR1 and CDR2: SQVTM and ANQGSEA. CDR3 amino acids: CSVPEGQTYGYTF. CDR3 DNA: TGCAGCGTCCCAGAGGGACAGACCTATGGCTACACCTTC. Full variable domain (missing parts from reference TRBV29-1 and TRBJ1-2): SAVISQKPSRDICQRGTSLTIQCQVDSQVTMMFWYRQQPGQSLTLIATANQGSEATYESGFVIDKFPISRPNLTFSTLTVSNMSPEDSSIYLCSVPEGQTYGYTFGSGTRLTVV.

This clonotype was recorded a few times. The V gene is TRBV6-2 or TRBV6-3, the J gene TRBJ2-7; D remains unclear. CDR3 length: 13 amino acids. Germline assignment: CDR1 MNHEY and CDR2 SVGEGT. V shed 2 bases and J shed 3 bases, with 8 bases lying between them. This chain's CDR3 is CASSYRPSYEQYF. The CDR3 region has the DNA TGTGCCAGCAGTTACCGTCCCAGCTACGAGCAGTACTTC.

Here the CDR3 reads CASSLGRGYTEAFF. The CDR3, as DNA: TGTGCCAGCAGCTTGGGCAGGGGGTACACTGAAGCTTTCTTT. The gene calls are TRBV5-6 and TRBJ1-1; 7 nucleotides line up with TRBD1. The CDR3 is 14 amino acids. With 0 bases clipped from V and 3 bases from J, the junction kept 2 bases outside the gene matches. From germline, CDR1 is SGHDT and CDR2 YYEEEE.